This note documents a single T cell receptor (beta chain) sequence. Its matching antigen is unknown. This specimen comes from a study of cytomegalovirus exposure and HLA in healthy donors. The overall study: Early released data had 65 million to 100 million unique TCRs, all coming from HLA-typed donors.

The PCR used 60 Vbeta and 13 Jbeta primers. Per the study methods: There were about 80 million unique TCR beta chains by a later count, and around 10 million of them were shared. Profiled with immunoSEQ multiplex PCR; TCRdb holds only in-frame clones, not every one. Clone size and the V and J calls come from that table; the DNA yielded D and trimming. This repertoire shows tens of thousands of clones, more than 70% found once; its top ten account for roughly 6.4%. Findings and caveats of the study: A later analysis, which compared TCR beta chains of equal frequency, found the HLA-associated ones more clonally expanded. A likely sequencing artifact accounted for one observed cluster of highly shared sequence variants.

The sample comprised PBMCs. This clonotype was sampled from a young man in good health and CMV-seropositive.

DNA for the CDR3: TGTGCCTGGACCTCCGGACTGACGGCAACTAATGAAAAACTGTTTTTT. Translated: CAWTSGLTATNEKLFF. The chain joins TRBV30 to TRBJ1-4; the D is unclear. V gave up 4 bases and J gave up 0 bases, with 15 bases separating them. CDR1 GTSNPN and CDR2 SVGIG come from the germline V gene (reference sequence). This CDR3 has 16 amino acids.